The T cell receptor beta chain described here comes from a study of shared clonotypes between healthy human individuals. Overall study results and limits: The sampled material consisted only of blood, and tissue repertoires are likely to differ.

Authors' processing steps: Filtering differed since immunoSEQ provided only junctions, with no quality scores. Profiled with immunoSEQ multiplex PCR; TCRdb holds only in-frame clones, not every one. The DNA was the basis for D and trimming; V, J and clone size are from that table. Here the sample spans fewer than 600,000 clones, around 80% being singletons. The CDR3 extends over 15 amino acids. Per germline, CDR1 GTSNPN and CDR2 SVGIG (reference sequence). V lost 3 bases to trimming and J lost 0 bases, with 12 bases between them. This clone was picked up many times. Antigen: not known. The sequenced sample was PBMCs. This TCR derives from a woman between 35 and 50 years old in good health. Some clones in this sample may be carry-over from other donors' samples. The chain combines TRBV30 with TRBJ1-3; D not resolved. CDR3 DNA sequence: TGTGCCTGGAGGGAGCATTGGGACTCTGGAAACACCATATATTTT. This codes for CAWREHWDSGNTIYF. Full variable domain (missing parts from reference TRBV30 and TRBJ1-3): SQTIHQWPATLVQPVGSPLSLECTVEGTSNPNLYWYRQAAGRGLQLLFYSVGIGQISSEVPQNLSASRPQDRQFILSSKKLLLSDSGFYLCAWREHWDSGNTIYFGEGSWLTVV.